Below, one T cell receptor (beta chain) is given with its context. These data come from a study of T cell changes during pregnancy in multiple sclerosis. Assay used: immunoSEQ multiplex PCR; TCRdb lists only in-frame clones, some missing. The table includes roughly 43,000 clones, 70% to 90% detected once. From germline, CDR1 is SEHNR and CDR2 FQNEAQ (reference sequence). After removal of 5 bases from V and 0 bases from J, the junction contained 7 bases not matched to a gene. There are 17 residues in the CDR3. This receptor was taken from a female donor with multiple sclerosis, enrolled in a pregnancy study. The chain couples TRBV7-9 to TRBJ2-1, with TRBD2 identical over 10 bases. The input for sequencing was CD4+ T cells from peripheral blood mononuclear cells, taken after pregnancy. Written as DNA, the CDR3 is TGTGCCAGCAGCCCACCGGGACTAGCGAGCTCCTACAATGAGCAGTTCTTC. Amino acids: CASSPPGLASSYNEQFF. Drawing the rest from reference TRBV7-9 and TRBJ2-1, the complete variable domain is DTGVSQNPRHKITKRGQNVTFRCDPISEHNRLYWYRQTLGQGPEFLTYFQNEAQLEKSRLLSDRFSAERPKGSFSTLEIQRTEQGDSAMYLCASSPPGLASSYNEQFFGPGTRLTVL.